The clone carrying this T cell receptor (beta chain) was seen many times. The antigen remains unidentified. The data were obtained in a study of T cells in Graves' hyperthyroidism and ophthalmopathy. Study-wide points: Ophthalmopathy was predicted by the model a median of approximately 6 months ahead of onset.

TCR beta CDR3 sequences were amplified from RNA transcripts. The primer set for the first-round RT-PCR of the TCR CDR3 was HTBI. One entry per CDR3 protein, called by TCRdb with MiXCR from the multiplex PCR reads. The profile shows about 400,000 distinct CDR3 sequences, 14% of them singletons. This receptor was taken from a young woman with Graves' ophthalmopathy. Sequences were obtained from blood.

The CDR3: CASSLAGFLGRYEQYF. Here the CDR3 DNA reads TGTGCCAGCAGCTTGGCCGGCTTTTTGGGGCGGTACGAGCAGTACTTC. The chain links TRBV5-6 to TRBJ2-7; D perhaps matches TRBD1 (5 bases). Trimming removed 0 bases at V and 4 bases at J, with 17 bases between. This CDR3 has 16 amino acids. Germline V gives CDR1 SGHDT, CDR2 YYEEEE.